This T cell receptor (beta chain) was profiled in a study of cytomegalovirus exposure and HLA in healthy donors. Study-level results: Later analysis indicated greater clonal expansion among HLA-associated TCR beta chains than among equally common other chains.

With 60 Vbeta and 13 Jbeta primers, the PCR was carried out. The table came from immunoSEQ multiplex PCR; TCRdb's copy has only in-frame clones and leaves some out. The sample lists roughly 150,000 clones, about 80% occurring once. The CDR3 loop spans 13 amino acids. CDR1 and CDR2 (germline): SNHLY, FYNNEI. The trim removed 7 bases at V and 5 bases at J, leaving 5 bases unmatched. The table lists this clone with a few counts. Its specificity is not known. V gene TRBV2 combines with J gene TRBJ2-1, with TRBD1 matching 7 bases. The TCR comes from a woman aged 40 to 50 in good health and CMV-seronegative. The material sequenced was PBMCs. The DNA of the CDR3 is TGTGCCAGCAAGCCGGGACAGAACAATGAGCAGTTCTTC. Amino acids: CASKPGQNNEQFF.